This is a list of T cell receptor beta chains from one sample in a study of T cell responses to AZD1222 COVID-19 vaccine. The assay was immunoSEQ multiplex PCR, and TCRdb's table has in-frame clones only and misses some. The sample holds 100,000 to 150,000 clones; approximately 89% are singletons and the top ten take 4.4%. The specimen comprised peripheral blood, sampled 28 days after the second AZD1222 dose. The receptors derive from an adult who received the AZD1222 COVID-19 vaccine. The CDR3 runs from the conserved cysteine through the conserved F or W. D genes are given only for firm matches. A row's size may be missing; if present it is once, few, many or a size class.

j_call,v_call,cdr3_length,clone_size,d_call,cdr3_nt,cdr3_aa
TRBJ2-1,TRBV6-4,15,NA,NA,TGTGCCAGCAGTGACCCCCGACCTACTAGGAGTGAGCAGTTCTTC,CASSDPRPTRSEQFF
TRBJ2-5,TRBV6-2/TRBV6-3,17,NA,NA,TGTGCCAGCAGTTACCCTTTAGGGGCCACCAGGGTGGAGACCCAGTACTTC,CASSYPLGATRVETQYF
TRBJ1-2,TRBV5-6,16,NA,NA,TGTGCCAGCAGCTTCCGTAGTACATCCGGGGCGATCGGCTACACCTTC,CASSFRSTSGAIGYTF
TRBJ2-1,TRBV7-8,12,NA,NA,TGTGCCAGCAGCAGAGCCCCGTATGAGCAGTTCTTC,CASSRAPYEQFF
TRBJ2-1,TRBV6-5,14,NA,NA,TGTGCCAGCACCCTGGGCCGGGGAGGCAATGAGCAGTTCTTC,CASTLGRGGNEQFF
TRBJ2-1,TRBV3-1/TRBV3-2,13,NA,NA,TGTGCCAGCAGCCCCAGGGGCGGGAATGAGCAGTTCTTC,CASSPRGGNEQFF
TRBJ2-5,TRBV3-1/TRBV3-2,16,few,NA,TGTGCCAGCAGCGGCTGTACTCCCATTTTCTCTGAGACCCAGTACTTC,CASSGCTPIFSETQYF
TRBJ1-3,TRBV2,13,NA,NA,TGTGCCAGCTTGGCCGACTCTGGAAACACCATATATTTT,CASLADSGNTIYF
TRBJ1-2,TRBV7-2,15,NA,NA,TGTGCCAGCAGCCCCGTAGGCCCCAACTCCTATGGCTACACCTTC,CASSPVGPNSYGYTF
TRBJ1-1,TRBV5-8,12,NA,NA,TGTGCCAGCAGCTTTTGGCAGGCTGAAGCTTTCTTT,CASSFWQAEAFF
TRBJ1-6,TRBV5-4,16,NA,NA,TGTGCCAGCAGCTCGAGGGTGCAGGGCCCTAATTCACCCCTCCACTTT,CASSSRVQGPNSPLHF
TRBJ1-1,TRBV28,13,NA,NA,TGTGCCAGCAGTTTGTTTATGAACACTGAAGCTTTCTTT,CASSLFMNTEAFF
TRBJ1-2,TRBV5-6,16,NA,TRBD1,TGTGCCAGCAGCCCACCTCAGGGGGCGGCCAACTATGGCTACACCTTC,CASSPPQGAANYGYTF
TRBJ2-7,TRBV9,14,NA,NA,TGTGCCAGCAGCGTTTTTGGGGGCACCTACGAGCAGTACTTC,CASSVFGGTYEQYF
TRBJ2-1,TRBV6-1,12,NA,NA,TGTGCCAGCAGTGAATTTGACAGTGAGCAGTTCTTC,CASSEFDSEQFF
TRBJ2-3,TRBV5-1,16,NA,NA,TGCGCCAGCAGCTTGGCCGAAGGGAGAGCGTCCGATACGCAGTATTTT,CASSLAEGRASDTQYF
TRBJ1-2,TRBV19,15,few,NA,TGTGCCAGTAGTCCTGCGTGGGCTGCTAACTATGGCTACACCTTC,CASSPAWAANYGYTF
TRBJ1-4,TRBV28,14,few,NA,TGTGCCAGCAGTTTAGGCGGCGGGTCGGGGAAACTGTTTTTT,CASSLGGGSGKLFF
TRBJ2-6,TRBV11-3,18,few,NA,TGTGCCAGCAGCTCTGACAAGATGGGGGACTCTGGGGCCAACGTCCTGACTTTC,CASSSDKMGDSGANVLTF
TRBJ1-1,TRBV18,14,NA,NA,TGTGCCAGCTCACCGGGGCAGGGTGGCACTGAAGCTTTCTTT,CASSPGQGGTEAFF
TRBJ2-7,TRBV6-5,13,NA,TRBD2,TGTGCCAGCACGCTGGGGGGGAACTACGAGCAGTACTTC,CASTLGGNYEQYF
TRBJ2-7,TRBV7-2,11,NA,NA,TGTGCCAGCAGCCTACAGTACGAGCAGTACTTC,CASSLQYEQYF
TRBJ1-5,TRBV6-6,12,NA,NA,TGTGCCAGCAGTTACGCTCGGGAGACGCAGCATTTT,CASSYARETQHF
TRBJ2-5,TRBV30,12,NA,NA,TGTGCCTGGAGTGACTCGCGGGAGACCCAGTACTTC,CAWSDSRETQYF
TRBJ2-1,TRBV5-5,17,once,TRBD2,TGTGCCAGCAGCTTGGGAGGGACTAGCGGGGTTATCTATGAGCAGTTCTTC,CASSLGGTSGVIYEQFF
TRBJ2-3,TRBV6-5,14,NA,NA,TGTGCCAGCAGTCTAGCGCTAGGGGCAGATACGCAGTATTTT,CASSLALGADTQYF
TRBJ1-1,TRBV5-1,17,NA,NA,TGCGCCAGCAGCTTGGCGGGGGGAGCCCGCATGAACACTGAAGCTTTCTTT,CASSLAGGARMNTEAFF
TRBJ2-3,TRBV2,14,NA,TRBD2,TGTGCCGGAAAGACTAGCGGGGCCACAGATACGCAGTATTTT,CAGKTSGATDTQYF
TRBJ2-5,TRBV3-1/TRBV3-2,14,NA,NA,TGTGCCAGCAGCCAAGAGAGGGGGTCAGAGACCCAGTACTTC,CASSQERGSETQYF
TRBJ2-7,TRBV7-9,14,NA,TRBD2,TGTGCCAGCAGCCCTAGCGGGGTGGAGTACGAGCAGTACTTC,CASSPSGVEYEQYF
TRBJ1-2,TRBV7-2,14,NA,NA,TGTGCCAGCAGCTCAACCCAGTTAAGCGGTGGCTACACCTTC,CASSSTQLSGGYTF
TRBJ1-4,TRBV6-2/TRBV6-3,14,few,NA,TGTGCCAGCAGCGACGCTGGGGGGAATGAAAAACTGTTTTTT,CASSDAGGNEKLFF
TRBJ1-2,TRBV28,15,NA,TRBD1,TGTGCCAGCACCGACAGGGGTCTCTCTAACTATGGCTACACCTTC,CASTDRGLSNYGYTF
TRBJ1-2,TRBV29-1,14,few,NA,TGCAGCGCTCCCCTCCGGGGGGGGAACTATGGCTACACCTTC,CSAPLRGGNYGYTF
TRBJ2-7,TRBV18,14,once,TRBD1,TGTGCCAGCTCACCATCGACAGGGGCCTACGAGCAGTACTTC,CASSPSTGAYEQYF